This T cell receptor (beta chain) was documented in a study of PD-1 blockade in classical Hodgkin lymphoma. Study-level points and caveats: According to reports, newly diagnosed patients had lower baseline TCR diversity than healthy donors, and relapsed/refractory patients had lower baseline TCR diversity still. Patients starting nivolumab less than 1 year after ASCT had lower diversity and were excluded from later analyses. With respect to the repertoire differences, their causes, possibly disease activity or prior therapy, remain undefined. Complete responders matched newly diagnosed patients in baseline diversity.

Assay used: immunoSEQ multiplex PCR; TCRdb lists only in-frame clones, some missing. There are some 9,200 clones in the sample; about 80% occur only once, and less than 5% lies in the top ten. Relapse after autologous stem cell transplantation occurred in every patient, and brentuximab vedotin exposure varied. By magnetic negative selection, CD4+ T cells were purified from thawed PBMCs. With respect to this clone: Its antigen is undetermined.

Germline values: CDR1 MDHEN, CDR2 SYDVKM. The CDR3 consists of 14 residues. J was trimmed by 7 bases and V by 6 bases; bases with no gene match: 11. The receptor was isolated from a human donor with classical Hodgkin lymphoma. The rearrangement joins TRBV28 to TRBJ2-7; 8 nucleotides match TRBD1. Sequencing used CD4+ T cells from blood, obtained at baseline. CDR3 coding DNA: TGTGCCAGCAGCACCGGGACAGGCTCGCGGGAGCAGTACTTC. Residues: CASSTGTGSREQYF. The full variable domain, with the rest looked up from reference TRBV28 and TRBJ2-7, is DVKVTQSSRYLVKRTGEKVFLECVQDMDHENMFWYRQDPGLGLRLIYFSYDVKMKEKGDIPEGYSVSREKKERFSLILESASTNQTSMYLCASSTGTGSREQYFGPGTRLTVT.